These 13 T cell receptor beta chains were all obtained from the same sample, sequenced in a study of vaccination and CD4 T cells after COVID-19. Sample treatment: roughly 10-day PBMC culture with coronavirus spike peptide pools or control peptides (ViraFEST assay). These TCRs' antigens remain unknown. The Oncomine TCR Beta short-read assay generated sequence data from the DNA of cultured CD4+ T cells. TCRdb independently ran MiXCR on the PCR reads; one entry per CDR3 protein. The table has 20,000 to 25,000 distinct CDR3 sequences, approximately 67% seen once. Sequenced here: CD4+ T cells from blood, cultured in vitro, sampled after SARS-CoV-2 vaccination. The source is a human donor who received a COVID-19 vaccine.

J is TRBJ1-1 and V is TRBV7-9, with TRBD1 matching over 7 bases. The germline V gene has CDR1 SEHNR and CDR2 FQNEAQ (reference sequence). The CDR3 extends over 16 amino acids. Unmatched junction bases numbered 5, after V lost 1 base and J lost 0 bases. The CDR3 coding sequence is TGTGCCAGCAGCTTAGTGAACAGGGGAATGAACACTGAAGCTTTCTTT. This gives the protein CASSLVNRGMNTEAFF.

V usage is TRBV30 and J usage is TRBJ2-1; D may be TRBD2 (5 bases). V was pared by 3 bases and J by 2 bases, with 8 bases between. CDR3 size: 13 residues. Germline V gives CDR1 GTSNPN, CDR2 SVGIG (reference sequence). CDR3 in DNA: TGTGCCTGGAGCGGGGTACCCTACAATGAGCAGTTCTTC. It is translated as CAWSGVPYNEQFF. The entire variable domain, with the rest obtained from reference TRBV30 and TRBJ2-1, is as follows: SQTIHQWPATLVQPVGSPLSLECTVEGTSNPNLYWYRQAAGRGLQLLFYSVGIGQISSEVPQNLSASRPQDRQFILSSKKLLLSDSGFYLCAWSGVPYNEQFFGPGTRLTVL.

This clonotype turned up a few times. The chain has TRBV7-9 and TRBJ1-2; D not resolved. CDR3 length equals 18 residues. CDR1 SEHNR and CDR2 FQNEAQ come from the germline V gene (reference sequence). V was cut by 1 base and J by 3 bases, with 21 bases left in between. CDR3 in DNA: TGTGCCAGCAGCTTAGTTCGGTCCCTCATGGGTGAAGACTATGGCTACACCTTC. Translated, it gives CASSLVRSLMGEDYGYTF.

This rearrangement joins TRBV18 to TRBJ2-5; D unresolved. Trimming took off 3 bases at V and 5 bases at J, with 10 bases between the two ends. The CDR3 covers 13 residues. CDR1 KGHSH and CDR2 LQKENI come from the germline V gene. CDR3 protein: CASSPGRPETQYF. The CDR3 DNA follows: TGTGCCAGCTCACCCGGGCGCCCGGAGACCCAGTACTTC. The full variable domain, in which reference TRBV18 and TRBJ2-5 provide the parts outside the CDR3, is NAGVMQNPRHLVRRRGQEARLRCSPMKGHSHVYWYRQLPEEGLKFMVYLQKENIIDESGMPKERFSAEFPKEGPSILRIQQVVRGDSAAYFCASSPGRPETQYFGPGTRLLVL.

This clonotype was picked up one time. The genes are TRBV12-3 or TRBV12-4 and TRBJ1-2, with 10 bases that match TRBD1. V gave up 6 bases and J gave up 5 bases; unmatched junction bases: 9. The CDR3 loop spans 15 amino acids. For the CDR3, the DNA is TGTGCCAGCAGCGGATCTGGGACAGGGGCGTATGGCTACACCTTC. It yields the protein CASSGSGTGAYGYTF.

This chain uses TRBV19 with TRBJ2-7, with TRBD1 identical over 8 bases. The V gene end was trimmed by 5 bases and the J gene end by 3 bases; junction bases not matched to a gene: 3. This CDR3 comprises 13 residues. Germline CDR1 LNHDA, CDR2 SQIVND (reference sequence). CDR3 sequence: CASSRGQGYEQYF. The CDR3 DNA follows: TGTGCCAGTAGTCGTGGACAGGGCTACGAGCAGTACTTC.

V is TRBV20-1 and J is TRBJ1-2, with a possible D match to TRBD1 (6 bases). There are 13 residues in the CDR3. Germline CDR1 and CDR2: DFQATT and SNEGSKA (reference sequence). The V and J ends lost 3 bases and 4 bases respectively, with 12 bases between them. CDR3 region: CSARIGQIYGYTF. Written as DNA, the CDR3 is TGCAGTGCTAGGATCGGACAGATCTATGGCTACACCTTC.

This clonotype was detected once. This chain uses TRBV6-5 with TRBJ1-2, with 7 nucleotides matching TRBD1. In germline, CDR1 is MNHEY, CDR2 SVGAGI. The CDR3 is 16 amino acids. With V trimmed by 2 bases and J by 7 bases, 13 bases remained unmatched. The CDR3 nucleotides are TGTGCCAGCAGTTACGGCCCCCCCCGGGACAGTAGTGGCTACACCTTC. It encodes CASSYGPPRDSSGYTF.

V is TRBV30 and J is TRBJ1-2; TRBD1 matches at 7 bases. Germline CDR1 is GTSNPN and CDR2 is SVGIG (reference sequence). This CDR3 is 15 amino acids long. Trimming at V came to 0 bases and at J to 7 bases, leaving 11 bases not matched to a gene. The CDR3 coding sequence is TGTGCCTGGAGTGTGCAACCAGGGGGAAGGGGTGGCTACACCTTC. Its protein is CAWSVQPGGRGGYTF. The variable domain in full, completed from reference TRBV30 and TRBJ1-2, reads SQTIHQWPATLVQPVGSPLSLECTVEGTSNPNLYWYRQAAGRGLQLLFYSVGIGQISSEVPQNLSASRPQDRQFILSSKKLLLSDSGFYLCAWSVQPGGRGGYTFGSGTRLTVV.

The gene calls are TRBV7-8 and TRBJ2-6, with D perhaps TRBD2 (6 bases). The germline gives CDR1 SGHVS, CDR2 FQNEAQ. The germline V and J ends were trimmed by 2 bases and 1 base, with 15 bases remaining between them. The CDR3 has 18 residues. CDR3 nucleotide sequence: TGTGCCAGCAGCTTAATCCTGGGCGGGGAGTCTGGGGCCAACGTCCTGACTTTC. Encoded protein: CASSLILGGESGANVLTF.

V and J are TRBV7-2 and TRBJ1-5, with D unresolved. In germline, CDR1 is SGHTA, CDR2 FQGNSA. The CDR3 contains 16 residues. The V gene lost 0 bases and the J gene lost 4 bases, with 13 bases spanning the gap. As DNA, the CDR3 is TGTGCCAGCAGCTTAGCCCACAGCTACCTTAATCAGCCCCAGCATTTT. Amino acids: CASSLAHSYLNQPQHF.

The chain joins TRBV20-1 to TRBJ2-7, with D possibly TRBD2 on 7 matching bases. This CDR3 contains 14 residues. V lost 6 bases, J lost 2 bases, and 17 bases lay in between. CDR1 is DFQATT, CDR2 SNEGSKA, per germline (reference sequence). CDR3 DNA sequence: TGCAGTGCCAGCCCGGGGGGCTCCACCTACGAGCAGTACTTC. Translation: CSASPGGSTYEQYF.

This clonotype was seen a handful of times. This sequence joins TRBV6-1 and TRBJ1-3, with 7 bases matching TRBD1. This CDR3 spans 17 amino acids. Germline V gives CDR1 MNHNS, CDR2 SASEGT. The V gene end was trimmed by 6 bases and the J gene end by 0 bases; junction bases not matched to a gene: 11. The CDR3 is CASSHRGTETSGNTIYF. CDR3 nucleotide sequence: TGTGCCAGCAGCCACAGAGGGACAGAGACCTCTGGAAACACCATATATTTT.